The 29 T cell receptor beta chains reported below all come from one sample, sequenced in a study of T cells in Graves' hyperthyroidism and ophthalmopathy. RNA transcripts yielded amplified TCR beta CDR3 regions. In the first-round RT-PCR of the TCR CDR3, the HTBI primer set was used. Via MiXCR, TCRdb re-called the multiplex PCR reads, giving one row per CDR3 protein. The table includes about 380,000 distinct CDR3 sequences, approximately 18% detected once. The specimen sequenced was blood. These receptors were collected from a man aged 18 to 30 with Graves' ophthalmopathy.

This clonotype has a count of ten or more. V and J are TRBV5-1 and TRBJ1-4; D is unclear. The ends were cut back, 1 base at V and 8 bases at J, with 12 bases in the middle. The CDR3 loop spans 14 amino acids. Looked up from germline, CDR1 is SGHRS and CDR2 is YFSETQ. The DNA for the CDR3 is TGCGCCAGCAGCTTGAGAAGCCGGGAGGAAAAACTGTTTTTT. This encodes CASSLRSREEKLFF. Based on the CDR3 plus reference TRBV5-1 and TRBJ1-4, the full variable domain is KAGVTQTPRYLIKTRGQQVTLSCSPISGHRSVSWYQQTPGQGLQFLFEYFSETQRNKGNFPGRFSGRQFSNSRSEMNVSTLELGDSALYLCASSLRSREEKLFFGSGTQLSVL.

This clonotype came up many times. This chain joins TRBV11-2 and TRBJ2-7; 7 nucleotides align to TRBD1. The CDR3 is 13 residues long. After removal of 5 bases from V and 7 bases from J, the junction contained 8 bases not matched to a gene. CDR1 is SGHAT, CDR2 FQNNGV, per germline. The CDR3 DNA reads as TGTGCCAGCAGCGATACAGGGGCGCGGGAGCAGTACTTC. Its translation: CASSDTGAREQYF.

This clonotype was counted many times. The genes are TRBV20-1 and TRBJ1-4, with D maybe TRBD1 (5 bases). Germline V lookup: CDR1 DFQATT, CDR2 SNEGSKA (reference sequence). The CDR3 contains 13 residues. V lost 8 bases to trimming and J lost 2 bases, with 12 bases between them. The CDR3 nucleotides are TGCAGTCTGGCTGGGACGACTAATGAAAAACTGTTTTTT. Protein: CSLAGTTNEKLFF.

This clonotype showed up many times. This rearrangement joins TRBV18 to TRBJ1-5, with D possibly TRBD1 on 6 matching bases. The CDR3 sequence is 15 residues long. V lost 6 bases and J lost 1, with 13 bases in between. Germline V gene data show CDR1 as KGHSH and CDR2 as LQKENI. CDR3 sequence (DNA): TGTGCCAGCTCTCCAACAGGGCAGAGCAATCAGCCCCAGCATTTT. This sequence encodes CASSPTGQSNQPQHF.

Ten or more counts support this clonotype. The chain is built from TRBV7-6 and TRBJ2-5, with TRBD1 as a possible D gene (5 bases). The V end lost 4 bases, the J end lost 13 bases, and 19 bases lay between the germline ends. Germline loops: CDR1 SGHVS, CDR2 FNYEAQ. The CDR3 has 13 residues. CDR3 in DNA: TGTGCCAGCAGCTGGGGCAGGGCGACACGGTCGTACTTC. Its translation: CASSWGRATRSYF.

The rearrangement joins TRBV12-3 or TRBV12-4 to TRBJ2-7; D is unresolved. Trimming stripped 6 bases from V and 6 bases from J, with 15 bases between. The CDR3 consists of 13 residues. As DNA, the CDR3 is TGTGCCAGCAGCTCGGGCCGGCCCGGCGAGCAGTACTTC. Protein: CASSSGRPGEQYF.

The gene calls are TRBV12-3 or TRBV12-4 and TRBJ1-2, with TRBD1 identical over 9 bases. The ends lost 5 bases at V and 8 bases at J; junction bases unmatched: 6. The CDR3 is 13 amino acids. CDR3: CASSDPGQGGYTF. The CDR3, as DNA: TGTGCCAGCAGTGATCCGGGACAGGGAGGCTACACCTTC.

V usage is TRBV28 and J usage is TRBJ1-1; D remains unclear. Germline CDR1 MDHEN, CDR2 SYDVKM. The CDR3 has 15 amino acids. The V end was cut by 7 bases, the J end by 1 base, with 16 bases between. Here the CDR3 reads CASIPGSGGNTEAFF. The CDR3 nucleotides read TGTGCCAGCATACCAGGAAGTGGCGGGAACACTGAAGCTTTCTTT.

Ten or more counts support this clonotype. The CDR3, as DNA: TGTGCCAGCAGTTTTACTCTTAGCACAGATACGCAGTATTTT. Translated, it gives CASSFTLSTDTQYF. The rearrangement uses TRBV12-3 or TRBV12-4 and TRBJ2-3; no firm D call. The CDR3 extends over 14 amino acids. Trimming shortened V by 3 bases and J by 0 bases, and 7 bases separated the two germline ends.

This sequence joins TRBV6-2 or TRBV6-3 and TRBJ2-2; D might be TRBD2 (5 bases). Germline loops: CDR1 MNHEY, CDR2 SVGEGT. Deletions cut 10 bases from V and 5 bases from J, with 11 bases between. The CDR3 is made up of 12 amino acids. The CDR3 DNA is TGTGCCACTTTTCCGGGGACCGGGGAGCTGTTTTTT. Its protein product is CATFPGTGELFF.

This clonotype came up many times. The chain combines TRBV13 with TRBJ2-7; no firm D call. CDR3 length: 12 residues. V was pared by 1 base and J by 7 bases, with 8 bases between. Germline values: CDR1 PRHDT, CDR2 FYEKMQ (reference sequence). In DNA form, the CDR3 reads TGTGCCAGCAGCTTAGAGACAAATGAGCAGTACTTC. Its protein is CASSLETNEQYF.

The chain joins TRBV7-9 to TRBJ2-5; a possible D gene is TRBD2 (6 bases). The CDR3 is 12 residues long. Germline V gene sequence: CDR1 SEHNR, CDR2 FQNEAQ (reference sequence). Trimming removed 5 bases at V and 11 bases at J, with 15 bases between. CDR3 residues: CASSGGSEGQYF. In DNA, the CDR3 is TGTGCCAGCAGCGGGGGGTCGGAGGGTCAGTACTTC.

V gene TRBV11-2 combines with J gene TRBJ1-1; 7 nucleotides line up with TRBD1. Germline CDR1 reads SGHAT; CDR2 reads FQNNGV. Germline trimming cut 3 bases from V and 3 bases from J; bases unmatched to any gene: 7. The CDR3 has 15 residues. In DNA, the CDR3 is TGTGCCAGCAGCTTCCCCGGGACAGCCTACACTGAAGCTTTCTTT. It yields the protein CASSFPGTAYTEAFF.

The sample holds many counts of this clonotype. CDR3 in amino acids: CASSSSGGGEETQYF. The CDR3 DNA reads TGTGCCAGCAGTTCCTCCGGGGGGGGGGAAGAGACCCAGTACTTC. The chain couples TRBV6-1 to TRBJ2-5, with 8 bases lining up with TRBD2. CDR3 length equals 15 residues. The germline gives CDR1 MNHNS, CDR2 SASEGT. The V gene end was trimmed by 5 bases and the J gene end by 3 bases; junction bases not matched to a gene: 8.

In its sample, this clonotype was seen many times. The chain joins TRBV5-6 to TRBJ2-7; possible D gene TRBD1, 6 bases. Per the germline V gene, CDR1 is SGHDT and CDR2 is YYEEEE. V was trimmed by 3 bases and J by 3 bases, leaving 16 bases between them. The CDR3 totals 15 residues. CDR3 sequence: CASSSLGAKNYEQYF. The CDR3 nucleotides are TGTGCCAGCAGCTCCCTGGGGGCGAAAAACTACGAGCAGTACTTC.

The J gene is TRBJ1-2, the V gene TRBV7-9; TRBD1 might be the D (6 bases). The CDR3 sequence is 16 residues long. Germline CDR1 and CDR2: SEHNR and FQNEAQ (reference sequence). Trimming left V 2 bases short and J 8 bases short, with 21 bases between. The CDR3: CASSLQNAGAGDGYTF. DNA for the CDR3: TGTGCCAGCAGCTTACAAAACGCAGGGGCTGGAGACGGCTACACCTTC. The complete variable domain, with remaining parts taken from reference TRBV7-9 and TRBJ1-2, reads DTGVSQNPRHKITKRGQNVTFRCDPISEHNRLYWYRQTLGQGPEFLTYFQNEAQLEKSRLLSDRFSAERPKGSFSTLEIQRTEQGDSAMYLCASSLQNAGAGDGYTFGSGTRLTVV.

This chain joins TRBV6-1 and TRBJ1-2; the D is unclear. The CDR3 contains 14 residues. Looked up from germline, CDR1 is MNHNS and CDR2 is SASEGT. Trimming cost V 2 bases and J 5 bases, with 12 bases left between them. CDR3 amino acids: CASSELRRNYGYTF. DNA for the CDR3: TGTGCCAGCAGTGAACTAAGGCGGAATTATGGCTACACCTTC.

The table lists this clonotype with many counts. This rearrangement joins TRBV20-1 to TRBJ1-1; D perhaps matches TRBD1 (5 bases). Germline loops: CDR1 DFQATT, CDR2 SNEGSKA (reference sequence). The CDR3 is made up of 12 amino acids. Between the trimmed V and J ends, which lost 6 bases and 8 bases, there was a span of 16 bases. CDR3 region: CSAPTGLPEAFF. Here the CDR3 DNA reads TGCAGTGCACCCACAGGATTACCGGAAGCTTTCTTT.

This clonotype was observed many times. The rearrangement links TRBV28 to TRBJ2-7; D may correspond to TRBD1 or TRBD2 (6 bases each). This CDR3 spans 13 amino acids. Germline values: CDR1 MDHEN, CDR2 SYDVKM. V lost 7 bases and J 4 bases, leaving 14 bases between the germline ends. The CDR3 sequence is CASNILGGYEQYF. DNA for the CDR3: TGTGCCAGCAACATATTAGGGGGGTACGAGCAGTACTTC.

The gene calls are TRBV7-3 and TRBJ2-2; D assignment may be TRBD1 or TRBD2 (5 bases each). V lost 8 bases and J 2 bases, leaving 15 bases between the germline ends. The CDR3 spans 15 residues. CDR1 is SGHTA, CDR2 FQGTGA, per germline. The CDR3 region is CASRRDAINTGELFF. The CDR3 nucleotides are TGTGCCAGCCGCCGGGACGCTATAAACACCGGGGAGCTGTTTTTT.

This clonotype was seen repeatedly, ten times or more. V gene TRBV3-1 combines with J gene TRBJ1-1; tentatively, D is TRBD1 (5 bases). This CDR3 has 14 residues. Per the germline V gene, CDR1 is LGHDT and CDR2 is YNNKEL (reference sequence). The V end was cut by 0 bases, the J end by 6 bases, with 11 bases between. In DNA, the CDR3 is TGTGCCAGCAGCCAAGATTGGGGCAACCCTGAAGCTTTCTTT. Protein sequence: CASSQDWGNPEAFF.

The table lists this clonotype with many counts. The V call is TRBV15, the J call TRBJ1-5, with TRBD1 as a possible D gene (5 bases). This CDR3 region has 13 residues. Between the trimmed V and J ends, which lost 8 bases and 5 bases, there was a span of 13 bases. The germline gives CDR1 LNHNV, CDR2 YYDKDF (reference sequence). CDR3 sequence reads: CATGPGRDQPQHF. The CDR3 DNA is TGTGCCACCGGGCCAGGGCGGGATCAGCCCCAGCATTTT.

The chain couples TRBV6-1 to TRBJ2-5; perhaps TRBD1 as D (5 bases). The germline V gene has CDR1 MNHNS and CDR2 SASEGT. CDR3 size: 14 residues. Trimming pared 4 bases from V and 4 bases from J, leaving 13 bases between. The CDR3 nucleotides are TGTGCCAGCAGTGCCCAAGGGGCATTAGAGACCCAGTACTTC. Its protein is CASSAQGALETQYF.

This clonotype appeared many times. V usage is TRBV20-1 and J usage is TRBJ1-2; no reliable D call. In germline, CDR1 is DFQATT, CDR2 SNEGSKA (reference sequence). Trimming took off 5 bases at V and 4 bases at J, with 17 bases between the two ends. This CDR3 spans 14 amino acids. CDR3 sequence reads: CSAPTLRTGYGYTF. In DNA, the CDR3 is TGCAGTGCTCCAACCCTCCGGACCGGCTATGGCTACACCTTC.

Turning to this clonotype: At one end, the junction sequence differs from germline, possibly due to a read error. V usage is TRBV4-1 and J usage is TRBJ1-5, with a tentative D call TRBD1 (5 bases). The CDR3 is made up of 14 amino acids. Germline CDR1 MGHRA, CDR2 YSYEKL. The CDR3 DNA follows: TGCGCCAGCAGCCAAGGGGGGAGCAATCGGCCCCAGCATTTT. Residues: CASSQGGSNRPQHF.

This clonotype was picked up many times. CDR3 protein: CASRGPADTQYF. The CDR3 nucleotides are TGTGCCAGCAGGGGACCGGCGGATACGCAGTATTTT. The chain couples TRBV6-2 or TRBV6-3 to TRBJ2-3; either TRBD1 or TRBD2 may fit D (5 bases each). Deletions cut 6 bases from V and 6 bases from J, with 10 bases between. CDR1 is MNHEY and CDR2 is SVGEGT in the germline V gene. There are 12 residues in the CDR3.

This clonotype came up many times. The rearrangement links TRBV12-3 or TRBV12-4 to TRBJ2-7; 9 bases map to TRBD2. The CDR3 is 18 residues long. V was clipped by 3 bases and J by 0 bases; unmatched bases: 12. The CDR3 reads CASSLGSGGPRSSYEQYF. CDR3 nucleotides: TGTGCCAGCAGTTTGGGTAGCGGGGGCCCAAGGAGCTCCTACGAGCAGTACTTC.

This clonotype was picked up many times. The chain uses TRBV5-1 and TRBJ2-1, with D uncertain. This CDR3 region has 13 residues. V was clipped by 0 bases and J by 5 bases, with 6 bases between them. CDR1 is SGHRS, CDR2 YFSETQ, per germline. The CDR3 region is CASSLGADNEQFF. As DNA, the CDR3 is TGCGCCAGCAGCTTGGGCGCGGACAATGAGCAGTTCTTC.

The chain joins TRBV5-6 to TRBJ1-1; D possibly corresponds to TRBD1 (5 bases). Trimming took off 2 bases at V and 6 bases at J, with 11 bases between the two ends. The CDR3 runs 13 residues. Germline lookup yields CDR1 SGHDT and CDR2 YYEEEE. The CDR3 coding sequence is TGTGCCAGCAGCTTTGGGCAGGGTTCTGAAGCTTTCTTT. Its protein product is CASSFGQGSEAFF.